What follows are 32 T cell receptor beta chains derived from one specimen sequenced in a study of blood T cell repertoires in COVID-19. This table comes from immunoSEQ multiplex PCR, and its TCRdb copy is limited to in-frame clones, with some not included. The sample yields 50,000 to 65,000 clones, around four fifths seen once. Input material: peripheral blood. The receptor source for this set is a human donor in a cohort sampled during active COVID-19.

This chain uses TRBV19 with TRBJ1-2, with 9 bases identical to TRBD1. The germline V gene encodes CDR1 LNHDA and CDR2 SQIVND (reference sequence). V was clipped by 6 bases and J by 8 bases; unmatched bases: 10. The CDR3 loop spans 14 amino acids. The CDR3 reads CASRPIQGARGYTF. In nucleotides, the CDR3 is TGTGCCAGTAGACCGATACAGGGGGCGCGAGGCTACACCTTC.

This clone was observed a few times. This CDR3 is CASSFGSGGKYNEQFF. CDR3 sequence (DNA): TGCGCCAGCAGCTTCGGGTCGGGGGGAAAATACAATGAGCAGTTCTTC. The rearrangement links TRBV5-1 to TRBJ2-1; TRBD2 matches 7 bases. J lost 4 bases, V lost 2 bases, and 9 bases had no gene match. The CDR3 is 16 residues long. Germline-derived CDR1 and CDR2 are SGHRS and YFSETQ.

The V call is TRBV5-5, the J call TRBJ2-2; weak D call: TRBD1 (5 bases). V shed 4 bases and J shed 3 bases, with 16 bases lying between them. This CDR3 comprises 16 residues. Per the germline V gene, CDR1 is SGHKS and CDR2 is YYEKEE (reference sequence). The CDR3: CASSLTTGSDTGELFF. The CDR3 bases are TGTGCCAGCAGCCTAACCACAGGATCGGACACCGGGGAGCTGTTTTTT.

The chain employs TRBV5-6 and TRBJ2-5; possibly TRBD1 for D (6 bases). Germline V gives CDR1 SGHDT, CDR2 YYEEEE. Trimming left V 4 bases short and J 5 bases short, with 18 bases between. The CDR3 is 15 amino acids. The CDR3 loop reads CASSLGLSRGETQYF. CDR3 coding DNA: TGTGCCAGCAGCCTCGGACTGTCCAGGGGCGAGACCCAGTACTTC.

The rearrangement links TRBV28 to TRBJ1-2; D gene unclear. The ends were cut back, 10 bases at V and 0 bases at J, with 15 bases in the middle. From germline, CDR1 is MDHEN and CDR2 SYDVKM. This CDR3 contains 14 residues. The CDR3 DNA reads as TGTGCCACAATAGCTTTCCCTTCTAACTATGGCTACACCTTC. Encoded protein: CATIAFPSNYGYTF.

J is TRBJ2-5 and V is TRBV27; 10 bases map to TRBD1. This CDR3 comprises 15 residues. V lost 5 bases to trimming and J lost 7 bases; unmatched junction nucleotides: 10. The germline gives CDR1 MNHEY, CDR2 SMNVEV (reference sequence). The CDR3 coding sequence is TGTGCCAGCAGTCCCGGGACAGGGGCCCGCAGGACCCAGTACTTC. Protein sequence: CASSPGTGARRTQYF.

V and J are TRBV9 and TRBJ2-1; 10 positions match TRBD2. Germline V CDR1 and CDR2: SGDLS, YYNGEE. The CDR3 has 16 residues. With V trimmed by 2 bases and J by 5 bases, 7 bases remained unmatched. Here the CDR3 reads CASSVAGTSANNEQFF. The CDR3 DNA reads TGTGCCAGCAGCGTCGCTGGGACTAGCGCGAACAATGAGCAGTTCTTC.

This chain joins TRBV5-1 and TRBJ2-1; D may be TRBD2 (5 bases). The germline V and J ends were trimmed by 5 bases and 0 bases, with 15 bases remaining between them. Looked up from germline, CDR1 is SGHRS and CDR2 is YFSETQ. The CDR3 loop spans 16 amino acids. The CDR3 loop is CASSRTGSASYNEQFF. In DNA form, the CDR3 reads TGCGCCAGCAGTAGGACTGGCTCAGCCTCCTACAATGAGCAGTTCTTC. Based on the CDR3 plus reference TRBV5-1 and TRBJ2-1, the full variable domain is KAGVTQTPRYLIKTRGQQVTLSCSPISGHRSVSWYQQTPGQGLQFLFEYFSETQRNKGNFPGRFSGRQFSNSRSEMNVSTLELGDSALYLCASSRTGSASYNEQFFGPGTRLTVL.

The chain uses TRBV11-2 and TRBJ1-4; D not resolved. V dropped 3 bases and J dropped 2 bases, with 10 bases sitting between them. The CDR3 runs 15 residues. Germline assignment: CDR1 SGHAT and CDR2 FQNNGV. CDR3 DNA sequence: TGTGCCAGCAGCTTGGCGGGTTTCACTAATGAAAAACTGTTTTTT. Translating gives CASSLAGFTNEKLFF.

The chain links TRBV2 to TRBJ1-5; D may be TRBD1 (6 bases). The CDR3 is 15 amino acids. Germline V CDR1 and CDR2: SNHLY, FYNNEI. With 3 bases removed from V and 6 bases from J, the gap between germline ends came to 15 bases. The CDR3 DNA is TGTGCCAGCAGTGAGGACAGCGCCATGGGTCAGCCCCAGCATTTT. Translation: CASSEDSAMGQPQHF.

This clone was seen a handful of times. The rearrangement uses TRBV4-1 and TRBJ2-7, with 12 nucleotides matching TRBD2. The CDR3 totals 19 residues. Germline V gene sequence: CDR1 MGHRA, CDR2 YSYEKL. Unmatched junction bases numbered 10, after V lost 1 base and J lost 0 bases. This CDR3 is CASSQVKVLAGGFSYEQYF. The CDR3 DNA reads as TGCGCCAGCAGCCAAGTGAAAGTACTAGCGGGAGGATTCTCCTACGAGCAGTACTTC.

This clone appeared once. The chain couples TRBV4-2 to TRBJ2-5, with TRBD2 identical over 8 bases. Trimming removed 0 bases from V and 5 bases from J; junction bases left unmatched: 8. Germline values: CDR1 LGHNA, CDR2 YNFKEQ. This CDR3 is built from 16 residues. The CDR3 spells CASSQEWRGAAETQYF. Written as DNA, the CDR3 is TGTGCCAGCAGCCAAGAGTGGCGGGGGGCCGCTGAGACCCAGTACTTC.

The chain couples TRBV29-1 to TRBJ2-7, with D tentatively TRBD1 (6 bases). The germline V gene encodes CDR1 SQVTM and CDR2 ANQGSEA. This CDR3 has 13 residues. Trimming cost V 6 bases and J 3 bases, with 15 bases left between them. The CDR3 loop is CSVEDSVGYEQYF. The CDR3 DNA follows: TGCAGCGTAGAGGACAGCGTCGGCTACGAGCAGTACTTC.

The chain uses TRBV3-1 (or the pseudogene TRBV3-2) and TRBJ2-3, with D unresolved. Trimming shortened V by 3 bases and J by 6 bases, and 4 bases separated the two germline ends. The germline gives CDR1 LGHDT, CDR2 YNNKEL (reference sequence). CDR3 length: 11 residues. The CDR3 loop reads CASSQADTQYF. The DNA of the CDR3 is TGTGCCAGCAGCCAGGCTGATACGCAGTATTTT.

V is TRBV2 and J is TRBJ1-2; weak D call: TRBD1 (6 bases). CDR1 is SNHLY and CDR2 is FYNNEI in the germline V gene. V lost 6 bases and J lost 1, with 12 bases in between. This CDR3 is 14 amino acids long. In nucleotides, the CDR3 is TGTGCCAGCAGGAGGGACATGAGTAACTATGGCTACACCTTC. This codes for CASRRDMSNYGYTF.

The chain carries TRBV5-4 and TRBJ1-4; tentatively, D is TRBD1 (5 bases). V was pared by 2 bases and J by 6 bases, with 8 bases between. The length of the CDR3 is 13 residues. Looked up from germline, CDR1 is SGHNT and CDR2 is YYREEE (reference sequence). The CDR3: CASSFRGDEKLFF. The CDR3 DNA reads as TGTGCCAGCAGCTTTCGGGGGGATGAAAAACTGTTTTTT.

The chain has TRBV7-6 and TRBJ2-5; 7 bases agree with TRBD2. Germline CDR1 SGHVS, CDR2 FNYEAQ. Losses at the gene ends were 5 bases for V and 5 bases for J; bases not matched to a gene: 5. The CDR3 extends over 13 amino acids. This CDR3 reads CASSPAGVETQYF. DNA of the CDR3: TGTGCCAGCAGCCCTGCGGGGGTGGAGACCCAGTACTTC.

CDR3 sequence (DNA): TGTGCCAGCCGGACGGGGGACACCGGGGAGCTGTTTTTT. As protein: CASRTGDTGELFF. V gene TRBV18 combines with J gene TRBJ2-2, with a tentative D call TRBD2 (6 bases). Germline-derived CDR1 and CDR2 are KGHSH and LQKENI. Trimming pared 8 bases from V and 3 bases from J, leaving 10 bases between. The CDR3 spans 13 residues.

The rearrangement joins TRBV5-1 to TRBJ1-3, with D maybe TRBD1 (6 bases). The V and J ends lost 1 base and 3 bases respectively, with 11 bases between them. Looked up from germline, CDR1 is SGHRS and CDR2 is YFSETQ. The CDR3 extends over 15 amino acids. The CDR3 DNA sequence: TGCGCCAGCAGCTTGACGGGGGGCATTGGAAACACCATATATTTT. Amino acid sequence: CASSLTGGIGNTIYF.

The V gene is TRBV7-9, the J gene TRBJ2-3; 9 bases map to TRBD2. CDR1 is SEHNR, CDR2 FQNEAQ, per germline (reference sequence). There are 16 residues in the CDR3. V lost 3 bases and J lost 5; bases outside the gene matches: 9. CDR3 loop: CASSFNVAGDRDTQYF. CDR3 nucleotides: TGTGCCAGCAGCTTCAATGTAGCGGGAGATCGAGATACGCAGTATTTT.

J is TRBJ2-2 and V is TRBV19; 7 positions agree with TRBD1. CDR1 LNHDA and CDR2 SQIVND come from the germline V gene (reference sequence). The CDR3 runs to 15 residues. V shed 3 bases and J 2 bases; nucleotides not matched to a gene: 3. The CDR3 sequence is CASSIQGVNTGELFF. The CDR3 coding sequence is TGTGCCAGTAGTATTCAGGGGGTCAACACCGGGGAGCTGTTTTTT.

In this sample, this clone turned up a few times. The V gene is TRBV6-2 or TRBV6-3, the J gene TRBJ1-2, with 7 nucleotides matching TRBD1. V shed 0 bases and J 4 bases; nucleotides not matched to a gene: 2. Germline V gene lookup returns CDR1 MNHEY and CDR2 SVGEGT. The CDR3 covers 14 residues. The CDR3 loop reads CASSYSGQLYGYTF. CDR3 coding DNA: TGTGCCAGCAGTTACTCGGGACAGCTCTATGGCTACACCTTC.

This clone was counted a few times. The chain links TRBV5-1 to TRBJ2-7; possible D gene TRBD2, 6 bases. The CDR3 is made up of 14 amino acids. Germline V gene data show CDR1 as SGHRS and CDR2 as YFSETQ. The V end lost 4 bases, the J end lost 1 base, and 12 bases lay between the germline ends. The CDR3 loop reads CASSPEGLSYEQYF. The CDR3 DNA sequence: TGCGCCAGCAGCCCTGAGGGACTGTCCTACGAGCAGTACTTC.

This chain connects TRBV2 to TRBJ2-7, with D possibly TRBD1 on 5 matching bases. Trimming stripped 1 base from V and 4 bases from J, with 14 bases between. From germline, CDR1 is SNHLY and CDR2 FYNNEI. This CDR3 has 15 residues. CDR3 bases: TGTGCCAGCAGTGAAGGGGGCCAGAGTCGATACGAGCAGTACTTC. It encodes CASSEGGQSRYEQYF.

The chain links TRBV19 to TRBJ2-7; D is possibly TRBD2 (7 bases). The CDR3 has 12 amino acids. V was trimmed by 7 bases and J by 2 bases, leaving 9 bases between them. Germline V gives CDR1 LNHDA, CDR2 SQIVND (reference sequence). CDR3 amino acids: CASKGGAYEQYF. The CDR3 bases are TGTGCCAGTAAGGGGGGGGCCTACGAGCAGTACTTC.

V and J are TRBV5-1 and TRBJ1-1, with TRBD1 as a possible D gene (6 bases). Germline V lookup: CDR1 SGHRS, CDR2 YFSETQ. The CDR3 extends over 15 amino acids. Deletions cut 0 bases from V and 3 bases from J, with 12 bases between. This CDR3 is CASSLVAGEYTEAFF. CDR3 DNA sequence: TGCGCCAGCAGCTTGGTCGCAGGGGAGTACACTGAAGCTTTCTTT.

The rearrangement joins TRBV6-5 to TRBJ2-3, with no clear D. The V end lost 7 bases, the J end lost 2 bases, and 13 bases lay between the germline ends. Germline values: CDR1 MNHEY, CDR2 SVGAGI. The length of the CDR3 is 14 residues. The CDR3 protein is CASNPQVLTDTQYF. CDR3 coding DNA: TGTGCCAGCAATCCTCAGGTTCTCACAGATACGCAGTATTTT.

This clone was seen a few times. This chain links TRBV7-9 with TRBJ1-6; TRBD1 is a possible D gene (6 bases). This CDR3 is built from 14 residues. Between the trimmed V and J ends, which lost 2 bases and 6 bases, there was a span of 8 bases. CDR1 is SEHNR and CDR2 is FQNEAQ in the germline V gene (reference sequence). Here the CDR3 DNA reads TGTGCCAGCAGCTTAACAGGGATTAATTCACCCCTCCACTTT. Amino acids: CASSLTGINSPLHF. The full variable domain, completed using reference TRBV7-9 and TRBJ1-6, is DTGVSQNPRHKITKRGQNVTFRCDPISEHNRLYWYRQTLGQGPEFLTYFQNEAQLEKSRLLSDRFSAERPKGSFSTLEIQRTEQGDSAMYLCASSLTGINSPLHFGNGTRLTVT.

The chain couples TRBV2 to TRBJ2-7, with D perhaps TRBD1 (7 bases). V lost 6 bases, J lost 7 bases, and 16 bases lay in between. In germline, CDR1 is SNHLY, CDR2 FYNNEI. The CDR3 is made up of 13 amino acids. CDR3 sequence: CASSHDRAGEQYF. CDR3 nucleotides: TGTGCCAGCAGCCACGACAGGGCGGGAGAGCAGTACTTC.

The CDR3 region is CASTRQGNNEQFF. CDR3 sequence (DNA): TGTGCCAGCACGCGACAGGGGAACAATGAGCAGTTCTTC. J is TRBJ2-1 and V is TRBV2; 8 positions match TRBD1. Germline CDR1 reads SNHLY; CDR2 reads FYNNEI. With V trimmed by 7 bases and J by 5 bases, 4 bases remained unmatched. This CDR3 has 13 residues.

The V gene is TRBV6-4, the J gene TRBJ2-3, with 7 positions matching TRBD2. From germline, CDR1 is MRHNA and CDR2 SNTAGT. V shed 5 bases and J 0 bases; nucleotides not matched to a gene: 8. The CDR3 length is 16 residues. CDR3 protein: CASSSSGTTSTDTQYF. As DNA, the CDR3 is TGTGCCAGCAGTTCCAGCGGGACTACCAGCACAGATACGCAGTATTTT.

The chain couples TRBV27 to TRBJ2-3, with 10 nucleotides matching TRBD2. This CDR3 spans 15 amino acids. Germline CDR1 and CDR2: MNHEY and SMNVEV (reference sequence). J was trimmed by 2 bases and V by 6 bases; bases with no gene match: 5. CDR3 sequence reads: CASSDSGRVTDTQYF. The DNA of the CDR3 is TGTGCCAGCAGCGACAGCGGGAGGGTCACAGATACGCAGTATTTT.